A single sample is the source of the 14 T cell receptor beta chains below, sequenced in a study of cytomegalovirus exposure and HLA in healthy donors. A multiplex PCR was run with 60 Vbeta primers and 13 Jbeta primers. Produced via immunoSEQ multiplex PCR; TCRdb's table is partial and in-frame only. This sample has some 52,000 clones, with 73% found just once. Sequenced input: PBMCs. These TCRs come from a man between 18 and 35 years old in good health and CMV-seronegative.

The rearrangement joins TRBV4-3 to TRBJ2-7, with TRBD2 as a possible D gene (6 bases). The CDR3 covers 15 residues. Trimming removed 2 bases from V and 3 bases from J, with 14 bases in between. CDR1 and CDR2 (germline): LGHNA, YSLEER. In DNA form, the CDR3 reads TGCGCCAGCAGCCAACAGGACGGTAGCGGCTACGAGCAGTACTTC. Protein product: CASSQQDGSGYEQYF.

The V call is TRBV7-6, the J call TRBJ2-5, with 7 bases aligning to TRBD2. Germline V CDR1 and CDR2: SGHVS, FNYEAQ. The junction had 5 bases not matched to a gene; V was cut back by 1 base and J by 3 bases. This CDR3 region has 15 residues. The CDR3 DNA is TGTGCCAGCAGCTTAGATCCCGGGGGGAAAGAGACCCAGTACTTC. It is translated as CASSLDPGGKETQYF.

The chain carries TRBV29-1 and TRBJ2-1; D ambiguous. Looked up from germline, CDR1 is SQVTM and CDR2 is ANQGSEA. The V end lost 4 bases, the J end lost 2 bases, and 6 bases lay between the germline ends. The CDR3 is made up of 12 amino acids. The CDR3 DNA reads TGCAGCGTTGGTAACACCTACAATGAGCAGTTCTTC. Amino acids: CSVGNTYNEQFF.

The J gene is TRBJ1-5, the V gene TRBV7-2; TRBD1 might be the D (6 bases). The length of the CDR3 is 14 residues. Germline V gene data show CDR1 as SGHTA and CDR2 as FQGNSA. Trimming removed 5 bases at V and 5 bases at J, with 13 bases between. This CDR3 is CASSPGQSYQPQHF. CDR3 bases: TGTGCCAGCAGCCCCGGACAGAGCTATCAGCCCCAGCATTTT.

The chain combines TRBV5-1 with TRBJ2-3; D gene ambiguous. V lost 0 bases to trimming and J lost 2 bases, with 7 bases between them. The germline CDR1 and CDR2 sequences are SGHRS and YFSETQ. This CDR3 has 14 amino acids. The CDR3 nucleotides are TGCGCCAGCAGCTTGGAAACTCCCACAGATACGCAGTATTTT. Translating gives CASSLETPTDTQYF.

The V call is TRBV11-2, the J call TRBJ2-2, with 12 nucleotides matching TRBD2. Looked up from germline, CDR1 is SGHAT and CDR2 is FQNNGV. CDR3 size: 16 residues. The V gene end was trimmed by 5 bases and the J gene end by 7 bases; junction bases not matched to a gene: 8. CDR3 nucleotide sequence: TGTGCCAGCAGCGTTCGACTAGCGGGAGAGGGCGGGGAGCTGTTTTTT. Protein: CASSVRLAGEGGELFF. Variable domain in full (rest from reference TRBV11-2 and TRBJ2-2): EAGVAQSPRYKIIEKRQSVAFWCNPISGHATLYWYQQILGQGPKLLIQFQNNGVVDDSQLPKDRFSAERLKGVDSTLKIQPAKLEDSAVYLCASSVRLAGEGGELFFGEGSRLTVL.

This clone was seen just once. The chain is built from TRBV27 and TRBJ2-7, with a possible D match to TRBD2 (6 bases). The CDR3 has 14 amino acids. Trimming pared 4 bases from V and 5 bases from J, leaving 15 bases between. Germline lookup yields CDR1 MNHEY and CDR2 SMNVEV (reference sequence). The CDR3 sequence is CASSSGTGGNEQYF. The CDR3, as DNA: TGTGCCAGCAGTTCCGGGACTGGGGGAAACGAGCAGTACTTC.

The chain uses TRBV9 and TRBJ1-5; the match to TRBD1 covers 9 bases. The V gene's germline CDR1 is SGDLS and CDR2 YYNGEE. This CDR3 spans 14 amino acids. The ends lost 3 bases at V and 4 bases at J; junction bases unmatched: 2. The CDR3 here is CASSATGGNQPQHF. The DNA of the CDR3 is TGTGCCAGCAGCGCGACAGGGGGGAATCAGCCCCAGCATTTT.

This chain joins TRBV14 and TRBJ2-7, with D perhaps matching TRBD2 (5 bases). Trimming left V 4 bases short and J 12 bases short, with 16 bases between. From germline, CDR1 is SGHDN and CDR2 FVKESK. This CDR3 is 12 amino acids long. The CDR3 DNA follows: TGTGCCAGCAGCCCTAGCCCGTACGTTCTGTACTTC. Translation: CASSPSPYVLYF.

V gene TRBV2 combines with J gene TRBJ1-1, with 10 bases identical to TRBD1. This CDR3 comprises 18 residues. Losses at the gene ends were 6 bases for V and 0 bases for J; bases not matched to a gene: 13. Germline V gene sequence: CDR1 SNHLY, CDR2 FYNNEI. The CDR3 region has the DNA TGTGCCAGCAGCAAAAATCCCGGGACAGGGGCTTTGAACACTGAAGCTTTCTTT. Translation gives CASSKNPGTGALNTEAFF.

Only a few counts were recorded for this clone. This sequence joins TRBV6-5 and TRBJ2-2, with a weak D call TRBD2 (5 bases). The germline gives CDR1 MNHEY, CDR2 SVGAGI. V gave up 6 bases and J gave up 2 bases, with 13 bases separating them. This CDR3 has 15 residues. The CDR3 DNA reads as TGTGCCAGCAGCACTAGGCCCTTAAACACCGGGGAGCTGTTTTTT. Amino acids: CASSTRPLNTGELFF.

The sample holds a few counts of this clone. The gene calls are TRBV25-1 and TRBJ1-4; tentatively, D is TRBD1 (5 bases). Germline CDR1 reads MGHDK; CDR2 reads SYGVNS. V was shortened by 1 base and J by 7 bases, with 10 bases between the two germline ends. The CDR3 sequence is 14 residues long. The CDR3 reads CASSESGLGEKLFF. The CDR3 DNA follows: TGTGCCAGCAGTGAATCAGGGCTTGGTGAAAAACTGTTTTTT.

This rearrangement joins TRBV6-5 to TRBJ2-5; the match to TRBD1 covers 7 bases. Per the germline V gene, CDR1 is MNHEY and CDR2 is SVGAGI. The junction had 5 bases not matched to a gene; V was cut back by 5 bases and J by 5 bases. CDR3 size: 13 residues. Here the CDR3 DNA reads TGTGCCAGCAGTGGGACAGAGGGGGAGACCCAGTACTTC. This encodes CASSGTEGETQYF.

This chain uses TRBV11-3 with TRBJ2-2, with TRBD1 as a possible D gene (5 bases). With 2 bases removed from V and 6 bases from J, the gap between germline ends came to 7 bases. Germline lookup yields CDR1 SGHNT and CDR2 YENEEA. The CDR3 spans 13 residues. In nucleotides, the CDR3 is TGTGCCAGCAGCTTACAGGGATCCGGGGAGCTGTTTTTT. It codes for CASSLQGSGELFF.